Below, 16 T cell receptor beta chains from the same sample are listed, as sequenced in a study of T cells in Graves' hyperthyroidism and ophthalmopathy. TCR beta CDR3 sequences were amplified from RNA transcripts. During a first-round RT-PCR of the TCR CDR3, the HTBI primer set was used. TCRdb passed the multiplex PCR reads through MiXCR, listing each CDR3 protein once. The data hold hundreds of thousands of distinct CDR3 sequences, with roughly a sixth observed a single time. Sequencing was performed on blood. The receptors were gathered from a woman aged 45-65 years with Graves' hyperthyroidism that later progressed to Graves' ophthalmopathy.

The chain employs TRBV30 and TRBJ1-1; D ambiguous. Germline CDR1 GTSNPN, CDR2 SVGIG (reference sequence). This CDR3 spans 12 amino acids. Trimming pared 0 bases from V and 11 bases from J, leaving 13 bases between. This chain's CDR3 is CAWSVKGKSAFF. In nucleotides, the CDR3 is TGTGCCTGGAGTGTAAAAGGAAAATCGGCTTTCTTT.

This clonotype occurred many times. The J gene is TRBJ1-2, the V gene TRBV2; a weak D match, TRBD1 (6 bases). Germline CDR1 SNHLY, CDR2 FYNNEI. Trimming left V 0 bases short and J 8 bases short, with 16 bases between. This CDR3 has 15 residues. CDR3 protein: CASSEAGGRFSGYTF. CDR3 nucleotide sequence: TGTGCCAGCAGTGAAGCGGGGGGGCGCTTCTCCGGCTACACCTTC.

This clonotype turned up a few times. The DNA of the CDR3 is TGTGCCAGCAGTGTTAGGGGTCCCTCCACCGGGGAGCTGTTTTTT. Protein: CASSVRGPSTGELFF. This chain links TRBV6-1 with TRBJ2-2; tentatively, D is TRBD1 (5 bases). The germline V gene has CDR1 MNHNS and CDR2 SASEGT. There are 15 residues in the CDR3. The germline V and J ends were trimmed by 4 bases and 4 bases, with 13 bases remaining between them.

This clonotype came up a few times. This sequence joins TRBV10-1 and TRBJ2-1; 7 positions agree with TRBD1. Trimming cost V 3 bases and J 7 bases; bases outside gene matches: 6. The germline CDR1 and CDR2 sequences are WNHNN and SYGVQD (reference sequence). This CDR3 has 14 amino acids. CDR3 sequence (DNA): TGCGCCAGCAGTGACGAGACAGGGTCTAATGAGCAGTTCTTC. Protein product: CASSDETGSNEQFF.

This clonotype was detected many times. A read error may produce the germline difference seen at one junction end. This rearrangement joins TRBV7-7 to TRBJ1-1; D ambiguous. Per the germline V gene, CDR1 is SSHAT and CDR2 is FNYEAQ (reference sequence). CDR3 length equals 13 residues. CDR3 DNA sequence: TGTGCTAGCAGCAAAGACACAAACACTGAAGCTTTCTTT. As protein: CASSKDTNTEAFF.

This clonotype was recorded at least ten times. The chain combines TRBV7-9 with TRBJ2-1; 7 nucleotides align to TRBD1. Trimming took 1 base from V and 10 from J; bases not matched to a gene: 7. Germline values: CDR1 SEHNR, CDR2 FQNEAQ (reference sequence). The CDR3 is 14 residues long. The CDR3 is CASSLDRGTLEQFF. The DNA of the CDR3 is TGTGCCAGCAGCTTAGACAGGGGAACCCTCGAGCAGTTCTTC.

This chain joins TRBV13 and TRBJ2-1; perhaps TRBD1 as D (5 bases). The CDR3 totals 15 residues. Per the germline V gene, CDR1 is PRHDT and CDR2 is FYEKMQ (reference sequence). The ends were cut back, 0 bases at V and 4 bases at J, with 10 bases in the middle. CDR3 coding DNA: TGTGCCAGCAGCTTAGGACCGACAGCATACAATGAGCAGTTCTTC. This gives the protein CASSLGPTAYNEQFF.

This clonotype was recorded at least ten times. This CDR3 reads CASRTGTGGPGELFF. The CDR3, as DNA: TGTGCCAGCCGAACCGGGACAGGGGGCCCCGGGGAGCTGTTTTTT. V gene TRBV7-3 combines with J gene TRBJ2-2; 12 bases are a match to TRBD1. After removal of 8 bases from V and 6 bases from J, the junction contained 7 bases not matched to a gene. Germline V gene data show CDR1 as SGHTA and CDR2 as FQGTGA. The CDR3 covers 15 residues. The variable domain in full, completed from reference TRBV7-3 and TRBJ2-2, reads GAGVSQTPSNKVTEKGKYVELRCDPISGHTALYWYRQSLGQGPEFLIYFQGTGAADDSGLPNDRFFAVRPEGSVSTLKIQRTERGDSAVYLCASRTGTGGPGELFFGEGSRLTVL.

This chain links TRBV14 with TRBJ1-2, with TRBD1 matching over 11 bases. The ends lost 2 bases at V and 3 bases at J; junction bases unmatched: 11. The CDR3 totals 18 residues. Germline CDR1 reads SGHDN; CDR2 reads FVKESK. The chain's CDR3 is CASSQLGQGAKPDYGYTF. DNA for the CDR3: TGTGCCAGCAGCCAACTAGGACAGGGGGCTAAACCCGACTATGGCTACACCTTC.

The rearrangement links TRBV7-6 to TRBJ2-5; 14 bases fit TRBD2. The ends lost 5 bases at V and 2 bases at J; junction bases unmatched: 7. The CDR3 sequence is 17 residues long. Germline CDR1 and CDR2: SGHVS and FNYEAQ. The CDR3 here is CASSRRLAGGKQETQYF. The CDR3 DNA sequence: TGTGCCAGCAGCAGAAGACTAGCGGGGGGGAAACAAGAGACCCAGTACTTC.

The chain links TRBV2 to TRBJ1-2, with 8 nucleotides matching TRBD1. There are 16 residues in the CDR3. Losses at the gene ends were 6 bases for V and 3 bases for J; bases not matched to a gene: 12. Germline CDR1 SNHLY, CDR2 FYNNEI. Written as DNA, the CDR3 is TGTGCCAGCAGGGGCCGGGACAGGAGTTATGACTATGGCTACACCTTC. Amino acids: CASRGRDRSYDYGYTF.

V usage is TRBV9 and J usage is TRBJ2-1, with 9 nucleotides matching TRBD2. Germline V gives CDR1 SGDLS, CDR2 YYNGEE. After removal of 2 bases from V and 2 bases from J, the junction contained 5 bases not matched to a gene. The CDR3 contains 16 residues. DNA for the CDR3: TGTGCCAGCAGCGTTGGCGGGGGGGTCACCTACAATGAGCAGTTCTTC. Translation gives CASSVGGGVTYNEQFF.

This clonotype was seen a few times. V and J are TRBV20-1 and TRBJ1-1; D unclear. V was cut by 0 bases and J by 6 bases, with 8 bases left in between. The CDR3 loop spans 12 amino acids. In germline, CDR1 is DFQATT, CDR2 SNEGSKA (reference sequence). The DNA for the CDR3 is TGCAGTGCTAGAGATGACGGTCCTGAAGCTTTCTTT. Its protein is CSARDDGPEAFF.

This clonotype showed up many times. The chain joins TRBV5-1 to TRBJ2-5; tentatively, D is TRBD1 (7 bases). V lost 4 bases and J lost 7, with 14 bases in between. This CDR3 has 13 amino acids. Germline assignment: CDR1 SGHRS and CDR2 YFSETQ. The CDR3 reads CASSAGQSRTQYF. The CDR3 bases are TGCGCCAGCAGCGCGGGACAGTCACGGACCCAGTACTTC.

This clonotype was observed many times. J is TRBJ2-7 and V is TRBV3-1; 8 nucleotides align to TRBD1. Trimming cost V 2 bases and J 5 bases; bases outside gene matches: 5. This CDR3 comprises 14 residues. The germline V gene encodes CDR1 LGHDT and CDR2 YNNKEL (reference sequence). The CDR3 sequence: CASSQTWTGNEQYF. In DNA, the CDR3 is TGTGCCAGCAGCCAAACCTGGACAGGGAACGAGCAGTACTTC.

This clonotype has at least ten counts. This rearrangement joins TRBV18 to TRBJ1-2; D gene ambiguous. The CDR3 consists of 12 residues. The germline gives CDR1 KGHSH, CDR2 LQKENI. V dropped 6 bases and J dropped 8 bases, with 13 bases sitting between them. In DNA form, the CDR3 reads TGTGCCAGCTCCCGACAAGACGGGGGCTACACCTTC. It encodes CASSRQDGGYTF.